Presented here are 13 T cell receptor beta chains from one specimen sequenced in a study of T cell changes during pregnancy in multiple sclerosis. TCRdb's copy holds only in-frame clones and misses some; the assay was immunoSEQ multiplex PCR. The table has 100,000 or so clones, around 93% seen once. The sequenced sample was peripheral blood, obtained in the third trimester of pregnancy. The source of these receptors is a female donor with multiple sclerosis, enrolled in a pregnancy study.

The genes are TRBV9 and TRBJ2-7; 7 bases are a match to TRBD1. The germline V gene has CDR1 SGDLS and CDR2 YYNGEE. J lost 2 bases, V lost 5 bases, and 10 bases had no gene match. The CDR3 spans 15 residues. This CDR3 reads CASSRRDRGAYEQYF. Here the CDR3 DNA reads TGTGCCAGCAGTCGCCGGGACAGAGGGGCCTACGAGCAGTACTTC.

J is TRBJ1-2 and V is TRBV28, with D possibly matching TRBD1 (6 bases). The CDR3 covers 15 residues. V lost 3 bases and J lost 4, with 15 bases in between. CDR1 and CDR2 (germline): MDHEN, SYDVKM. The CDR3 bases are TGTGCCAGCAGTTTTGGGCAGGGGAAAATCTATGGCTACACCTTC. Its translation is CASSFGQGKIYGYTF.

This clone was detected only once. The CDR3 region has the DNA TGTGCCAGTAGTCTGACTAGCACCTCCGAGCAGTACTTC. This codes for CASSLTSTSEQYF. The V gene is TRBV19, the J gene TRBJ2-7, with 7 bases matching TRBD2. V lost 5 bases and J lost 6; bases outside the gene matches: 7. Per germline, CDR1 LNHDA and CDR2 SQIVND (reference sequence). The CDR3 spans 13 residues.

The J gene is TRBJ2-5, the V gene TRBV2; no definite D call. The germline V and J ends were trimmed by 4 bases and 2 bases, with 11 bases remaining between them. The CDR3 runs 14 residues. The germline gives CDR1 SNHLY, CDR2 FYNNEI. CDR3 in DNA: TGTGCCAGCAGTGTCTGGTCGGGTCAAGAGACCCAGTACTTC. Its protein product is CASSVWSGQETQYF.

V is TRBV28 and J is TRBJ1-4; TRBD1 matches at 11 bases. The CDR3 length is 16 residues. The germline gives CDR1 MDHEN, CDR2 SYDVKM. Germline trimming cut 2 bases from V and 7 bases from J; bases unmatched to any gene: 6. This CDR3 is CASSLGTGTGGEKLFF. CDR3 DNA: TGTGCCAGCAGTTTAGGTACCGGGACAGGGGGTGAAAAACTGTTTTTT.

In regard to this clone: Distinct nucleotide sequences in the sample also encode this CDR3. The chain couples TRBV7-2 to TRBJ2-7; D is ambiguous. The CDR3 runs 12 residues. V lost 2 bases to trimming and J lost 5 bases, with 7 bases between them. Germline lookup yields CDR1 SGHTA and CDR2 FQGNSA. CDR3 in DNA: TGTGCCAGCAGCTTAATAGTACACGAGCAGTACTTC. The encoded protein is CASSLIVHEQYF.

The sample holds one count of this clone. This chain uses TRBV19 with TRBJ1-1; D might be TRBD1 (5 bases). V was clipped by 5 bases and J by 2 bases, with 9 bases between them. Germline loops: CDR1 LNHDA, CDR2 SQIVND (reference sequence). CDR3 size: 13 residues. The CDR3 DNA follows: TGTGCCAGTAGTGGACATATCAACACTGAAGCTTTCTTT. Translating gives CASSGHINTEAFF. The full variable domain, its missing parts supplied by reference TRBV19 and TRBJ1-1, is DGGITQSPKYLFRKEGQNVTLSCEQNLNHDAMYWYRQDPGQGLRLIYYSQIVNDFQKGDIAEGYSVSREKKESFPLTVTSAQKNPTAFYLCASSGHINTEAFFGQGTRLTVV.

This clone appeared once. The V gene is TRBV28, the J gene TRBJ2-7; 8 nucleotides match TRBD1. The CDR3 has 15 amino acids. The V gene's germline CDR1 is MDHEN and CDR2 SYDVKM. After removal of 5 bases from V and 1 base from J, the junction contained 7 bases not matched to a gene. CDR3 coding DNA: TGTGCCAGCAGTCTTAAACAGGGGGTATCCTACGAGCAGTACTTC. It encodes CASSLKQGVSYEQYF.

The V call is TRBV19, the J call TRBJ2-7; TRBD2 is a possible D gene (5 bases). V lost 3 bases and J lost 7, with 10 bases in between. The CDR3 sequence is 12 residues long. Per germline, CDR1 LNHDA and CDR2 SQIVND (reference sequence). The CDR3 DNA reads TGTGCCAGTAGTATTCGGGATGGGGAGCAGTACTTC. As protein: CASSIRDGEQYF.

This chain connects TRBV29-1 to TRBJ2-7, with TRBD2 matching 7 bases. The CDR3 sequence is 13 residues long. V lost 4 bases and J lost 7; bases outside the gene matches: 10. The germline V gene has CDR1 SQVTM and CDR2 ANQGSEA. The CDR3: CSVGGGPFGEQYF. CDR3 bases: TGCAGCGTTGGGGGAGGGCCCTTCGGAGAGCAGTACTTC.

V is TRBV5-4 and J is TRBJ1-3; no clear D gene. The CDR3 has 14 amino acids. The germline CDR1 and CDR2 sequences are SGHNT and YYREEE (reference sequence). V gave up 2 bases and J gave up 8 bases, with 14 bases separating them. CDR3 nucleotides: TGTGCCAGCAGCTTAATGGGCATTGGCCACACCATATATTTT. This codes for CASSLMGIGHTIYF.

This clone was seen more than once but under ten times. The chain employs TRBV4-1 and TRBJ1-1; D possibly corresponds to TRBD1 (5 bases). Germline-derived CDR1 and CDR2 are MGHRA and YSYEKL. V dropped 2 bases and J dropped 3 bases, with 7 bases sitting between them. This CDR3 contains 13 residues. Here the CDR3 DNA reads TGCGCCAGCAGCCAAACCAGGGACACTGAAGCTTTCTTT. Translation gives CASSQTRDTEAFF.

This clone has a handful of counts. The V call is TRBV7-3, the J call TRBJ2-7, with 9 bases aligning to TRBD1. Germline loops: CDR1 SGHTA, CDR2 FQGTGA. The V segment lost 5 bases and the J segment 4 bases; nucleotides outside the gene matches: 9. The CDR3 loop spans 15 amino acids. The CDR3 spells CASSLTGGPLYEQYF. The CDR3 DNA is TGTGCCAGCAGCCTTACAGGGGGCCCCCTATACGAGCAGTACTTC.